The 22 T cell receptor beta chains presented below share a single source sample, sequenced in a study of blood T cell repertoires in COVID-19 (dated by TCRdb to the early 2020s). The library relied on the immunoSEQ multiplex PCR assay. This immuneACCESS table, as held by TCRdb, lists in-frame sequences with V and J called but not all clones. Of the missing ones, under half trace to an unresolved V gene in checked studies; the others have no known cause. The sample table shows roughly 360,000 clones, and more than 75% are seen once. The ten top clones hold about 1.2% of the sample. The sample taken for sequencing was peripheral blood. The receptors were gathered from a human donor with acute or convalescent COVID-19. The donor label of this sample is uncertain.

This rearrangement joins TRBV30 to TRBJ1-1, with D perhaps matching TRBD1 (5 bases). Germline lookup yields CDR1 GTSNPN and CDR2 SVGIG (reference sequence). The CDR3 has 13 amino acids. Deletions cut 0 bases from V and 4 bases from J, with 9 bases between. The CDR3 loop reads CAWSVWGGTEAFF. The CDR3 DNA sequence: TGTGCCTGGAGTGTCTGGGGGGGCACTGAAGCTTTCTTT.

The chain joins TRBV19 to TRBJ1-6, with D unclear. The CDR3 runs to 12 residues. The germline V and J ends were trimmed by 6 bases and 14 bases, with 14 bases remaining between them. CDR1 and CDR2 from the germline V gene are LNHDA and SQIVND (reference sequence). The CDR3 region has the DNA TGTGCCAGTAGCCCGGGATCTCATGCCCTCCACTTT. Its protein is CASSPGSHALHF.

This sequence joins TRBV19 and TRBJ2-2; a weak D match, TRBD1 (6 bases). The germline V and J ends were trimmed by 6 bases and 2 bases, with 13 bases remaining between them. The V gene's germline CDR1 is LNHDA and CDR2 SQIVND (reference sequence). The CDR3 contains 15 residues. The CDR3, as DNA: TGTGCCAGTAGCCCCCAGGACAGTAACACCGGGGAGCTGTTTTTT. This codes for CASSPQDSNTGELFF.

This clone has only one observation. The chain links TRBV5-1 to TRBJ2-7; weak D call: TRBD1 (6 bases). Looked up from germline, CDR1 is SGHRS and CDR2 is YFSETQ. The CDR3 is 15 residues long. Trimming removed 3 bases from V and 9 bases from J, with 22 bases in between. CDR3 sequence (DNA): TGCGCCAGCAGCTCCGATACAGGGACGGGGCCCCCGCAGTACTTC. The encoded protein is CASSSDTGTGPPQYF.

The chain joins TRBV2 to TRBJ1-4; D gene unclear. CDR1 is SNHLY and CDR2 is FYNNEI in the germline V gene. CDR3 size: 15 residues. The ends were cut back, 1 base at V and 5 bases at J, with 11 bases in the middle. CDR3 coding DNA: TGTGCCAGCAGTGAAGGCCGGAGGTTCAATGAAAAACTGTTTTTT. It specifies CASSEGRRFNEKLFF.

The gene calls are TRBV30 and TRBJ1-1, with no clear D. V was clipped by 0 bases and J by 6 bases, with 14 bases between them. Per the germline V gene, CDR1 is GTSNPN and CDR2 is SVGIG (reference sequence). The CDR3 runs to 14 residues. The CDR3 sequence is CAWSVQPTPPEAFF. DNA for the CDR3: TGTGCCTGGAGTGTACAACCGACACCTCCTGAAGCTTTCTTT.

The chain uses TRBV6-1 and TRBJ1-2; D gene ambiguous. The CDR3 contains 14 residues. The V and J ends lost 0 bases and 2 bases respectively, with 7 bases between them. Germline values: CDR1 MNHNS, CDR2 SASEGT. CDR3 nucleotides: TGTGCCAGCAGTGAAGCTCACAGAAACTATGGCTACACCTTC. This codes for CASSEAHRNYGYTF.

This clone was counted only a few times. The same CDR3 also results from other DNA sequences found in this sample. This rearrangement joins TRBV12-3 or TRBV12-4 to TRBJ1-5; D remains unclear. V lost 5 bases to trimming and J lost 4 bases, with 9 bases between them. CDR3 length: 13 amino acids. The CDR3 DNA reads TGTGCCAGCAGTCGGACGGGGAATCAGCCCCAGCATTTT. Protein sequence: CASSRTGNQPQHF.

The chain employs TRBV2 and TRBJ1-1, with 7 positions matching TRBD1. After removal of 8 bases from V and 3 bases from J, the junction contained 6 bases not matched to a gene. Germline V gives CDR1 SNHLY, CDR2 FYNNEI. The CDR3 extends over 13 amino acids. The CDR3 sequence is CASQTGPYTEAFF. DNA for the CDR3: TGTGCCAGCCAGACAGGGCCCTACACTGAAGCTTTCTTT.

The J gene is TRBJ2-7, the V gene TRBV5-5; 9 bases fit TRBD1. Trimming removed 0 bases from V and 4 bases from J; junction bases left unmatched: 5. This CDR3 has 15 amino acids. Germline CDR1 is SGHKS and CDR2 is YYEKEE (reference sequence). DNA for the CDR3: TGTGCCAGCAGCTTGGGGACAGGGGCACATTACGAGCAGTACTTC. This encodes CASSLGTGAHYEQYF.

This chain uses TRBV30 with TRBJ1-2; 7 bases match TRBD1. Germline lookup yields CDR1 GTSNPN and CDR2 SVGIG (reference sequence). The CDR3 totals 13 residues. With V trimmed by 4 bases and J by 8 bases, 10 bases remained unmatched. This chain's CDR3 is CAWKKGATGGYTF. Written as DNA, the CDR3 is TGTGCCTGGAAGAAGGGGGCGACGGGGGGCTACACCTTC. Using reference TRBV30 and TRBJ1-2 for the parts outside the CDR3, the full variable domain is SQTIHQWPATLVQPVGSPLSLECTVEGTSNPNLYWYRQAAGRGLQLLFYSVGIGQISSEVPQNLSASRPQDRQFILSSKKLLLSDSGFYLCAWKKGATGGYTFGSGTRLTVV.

The chain is built from TRBV15 and TRBJ1-1, with D possibly matching TRBD1 (6 bases). CDR1 is LNHNV and CDR2 is YYDKDF in the germline V gene (reference sequence). Trimming removed 2 bases at V and 3 bases at J, with 10 bases between. The CDR3 extends over 14 amino acids. The CDR3 loop is CATSRRTGHTEAFF. The CDR3 DNA follows: TGTGCCACCAGCAGACGAACAGGGCACACTGAAGCTTTCTTT. The full variable domain, with the rest looked up from reference TRBV15 and TRBJ1-1, is DAMVIQNPRYQVTQFGKPVTLSCSQTLNHNVMYWYQQKSSQAPKLLFHYYDKDFNNEADTPDNFQSRRPNTSFCFLDIRSPGLGDTAMYLCATSRRTGHTEAFFGQGTRLTVV.

This chain connects TRBV28 to TRBJ1-1, with D maybe TRBD1 (6 bases). Germline V gene lookup returns CDR1 MDHEN and CDR2 SYDVKM. This CDR3 contains 15 residues. V lost 4 bases and J lost 1, with 13 bases in between. The CDR3 is CASSSPTGWNTEAFF. For the CDR3, the DNA is TGTGCCAGCAGTTCCCCGACAGGTTGGAACACTGAAGCTTTCTTT.

The gene calls are TRBV5-8 and TRBJ1-1; 7 bases agree with TRBD1. After removal of 3 bases from V and 3 bases from J, the junction contained 11 bases not matched to a gene. Per the germline V gene, CDR1 is SGHTS and CDR2 is YDEGEE. The CDR3 sequence is 16 residues long. The DNA for the CDR3 is TGTGCCAGCAGCTCCCTCCGGACAGGACTTTACACTGAAGCTTTCTTT. As protein: CASSSLRTGLYTEAFF.

V gene TRBV5-1 combines with J gene TRBJ1-6; 9 bases map to TRBD1. The CDR3 has 16 amino acids. J was trimmed by 7 bases and V by 1 base; bases with no gene match: 6. The germline V gene has CDR1 SGHRS and CDR2 YFSETQ. CDR3 nucleotide sequence: TGCGCCAGCAGCTTGACCTGGGACAGGGCGAATTCACCCCTCCACTTT. Its translation is CASSLTWDRANSPLHF.

The chain joins TRBV7-9 to TRBJ2-1, with D perhaps matching TRBD1 (7 bases). CDR1 SEHNR and CDR2 FQNEAQ come from the germline V gene (reference sequence). Trimming cost V 5 bases and J 1 base, with 18 bases left between them. This CDR3 is 17 amino acids long. The CDR3 sequence is CASSPRGGGTSYNEQFF. The CDR3 bases are TGTGCCAGCAGCCCCCGAGGGGGCGGGACTTCCTACAATGAGCAGTTCTTC.

The gene calls are TRBV6-5 and TRBJ1-5; tentative D call: TRBD1 (6 bases). The CDR3 runs 13 residues. Germline loops: CDR1 MNHEY, CDR2 SVGAGI. V was shortened by 10 bases and J by 2 bases, with 12 bases between the two germline ends. The CDR3 DNA is TGTGCCATCGCCAGGACAGGCAATCAGCCCCAGCATTTT. This codes for CAIARTGNQPQHF.

The chain carries TRBV2 and TRBJ2-5; D ambiguous. Trimming stripped 7 bases from V and 4 bases from J, with 13 bases between. Germline V CDR1 and CDR2: SNHLY, FYNNEI. The CDR3 extends over 13 amino acids. The CDR3 DNA reads as TGTGCCAGCAAAAGAGAATCCGTAGAGACCCAGTACTTC. It encodes CASKRESVETQYF.

The chain couples TRBV2 to TRBJ2-5; 8 bases align to TRBD2. The CDR3 has 15 amino acids. Germline values: CDR1 SNHLY, CDR2 FYNNEI. V lost 3 bases and J lost 0; bases outside the gene matches: 3. Here the CDR3 reads CASSETSEYQETQYF. CDR3 nucleotide sequence: TGTGCCAGCAGTGAGACTAGCGAGTACCAAGAGACCCAGTACTTC. Full variable domain (outside the CDR3, taken from reference TRBV2 and TRBJ2-5): EPEVTQTPSHQVTQMGQEVILRCVPISNHLYFYWYRQILGQKVEFLVSFYNNEISEKSEIFDDQFSVERPDGSNFTLKIRSTKLEDSAMYFCASSETSEYQETQYFGPGTRLLVL.

The V gene is TRBV2, the J gene TRBJ1-1, with 8 bases fitting TRBD1. The length of the CDR3 is 14 residues. CDR1 is SNHLY, CDR2 FYNNEI, per germline. V lost 7 bases and J lost 4; bases outside the gene matches: 8. This CDR3 reads CASTPGQGITEAFF. The CDR3 DNA follows: TGTGCCAGCACCCCTGGACAGGGCATCACTGAAGCTTTCTTT.

The chain carries TRBV27 and TRBJ2-7; TRBD2 matches at 9 bases. The CDR3 totals 15 residues. Germline V gene sequence: CDR1 MNHEY, CDR2 SMNVEV (reference sequence). Trimming removed 5 bases from V and 2 bases from J; junction bases left unmatched: 7. The CDR3 nucleotides read TGTGCCAGCAGTGCACCGGGACTAGCTACCTACGAGCAGTACTTC. It codes for CASSAPGLATYEQYF.

The chain is built from TRBV6-4 and TRBJ1-4; perhaps TRBD1 as D (5 bases). The CDR3 totals 16 residues. Between the trimmed V and J ends, which lost 7 bases and 6 bases, there was a span of 21 bases. From germline, CDR1 is MRHNA and CDR2 SNTAGT. The CDR3 nucleotides are TGTGCCAGCATATTCGCAGAGTCGGGGGTTGATGAAAAACTGTTTTTT. As protein: CASIFAESGVDEKLFF.